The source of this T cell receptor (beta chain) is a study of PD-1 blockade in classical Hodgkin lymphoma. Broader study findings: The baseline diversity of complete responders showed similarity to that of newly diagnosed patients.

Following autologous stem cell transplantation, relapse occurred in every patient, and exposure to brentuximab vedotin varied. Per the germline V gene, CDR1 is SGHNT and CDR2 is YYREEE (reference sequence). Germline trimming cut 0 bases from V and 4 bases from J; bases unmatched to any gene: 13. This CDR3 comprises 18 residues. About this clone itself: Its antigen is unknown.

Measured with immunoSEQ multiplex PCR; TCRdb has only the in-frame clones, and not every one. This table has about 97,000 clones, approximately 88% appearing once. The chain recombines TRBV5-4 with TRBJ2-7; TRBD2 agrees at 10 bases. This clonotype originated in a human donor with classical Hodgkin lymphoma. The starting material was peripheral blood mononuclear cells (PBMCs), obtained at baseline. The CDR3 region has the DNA TGTGCCAGCAGCTTGGGAGTCCTAGCGGGAGTTCCTGCTTACGAGCAGTACTTC. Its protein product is CASSLGVLAGVPAYEQYF.